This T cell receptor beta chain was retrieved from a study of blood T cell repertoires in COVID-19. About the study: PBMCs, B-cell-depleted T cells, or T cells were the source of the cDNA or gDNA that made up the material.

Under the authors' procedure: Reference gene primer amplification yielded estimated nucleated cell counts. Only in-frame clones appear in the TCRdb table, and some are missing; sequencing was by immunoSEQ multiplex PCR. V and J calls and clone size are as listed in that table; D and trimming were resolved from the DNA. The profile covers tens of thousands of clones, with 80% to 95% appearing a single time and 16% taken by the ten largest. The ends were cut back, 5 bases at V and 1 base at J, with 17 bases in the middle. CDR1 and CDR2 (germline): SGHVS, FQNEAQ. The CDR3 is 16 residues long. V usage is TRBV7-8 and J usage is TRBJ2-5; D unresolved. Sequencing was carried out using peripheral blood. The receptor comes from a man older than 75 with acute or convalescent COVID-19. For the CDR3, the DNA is TGTGCCAGCAGCCGAAACCCGACTCTCCGCCAAGAGACCCAGTACTTC. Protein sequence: CASSRNPTLRQETQYF.